Below are 27 T cell receptor beta chains sequenced from a single sample in a study of cytomegalovirus exposure and HLA in healthy donors. PCR involved 60 Vbeta and 13 Jbeta primers. Here immunoSEQ multiplex PCR was the method, and the copy in TCRdb shows in-frame clones only, minus some. The sample holds about 130,000 clones. The sequenced material came from PBMCs. The source is an older woman in good health and CMV-seronegative.

V gene TRBV9 combines with J gene TRBJ1-1; unclear D gene. The CDR3 is made up of 15 amino acids. V was pared by 3 bases and J by 1 base, with 13 bases between. CDR1 SGDLS and CDR2 YYNGEE come from the germline V gene. CDR3 protein: CASSAIGRANTEAFF. In DNA form, the CDR3 reads TGTGCCAGCAGCGCTATCGGGAGGGCGAACACTGAAGCTTTCTTT.

V usage is TRBV5-5 and J usage is TRBJ1-2; 9 bases match TRBD1. V shed 3 bases, J shed 8 bases, and the junction held 5 bases outside the gene matches. Germline values: CDR1 SGHKS, CDR2 YYEKEE (reference sequence). The CDR3 is 13 residues long. The CDR3 region is CASSWGQGRGYTF. In DNA, the CDR3 is TGTGCCAGCAGCTGGGGACAGGGTAGGGGCTACACCTTC.

The V call is TRBV5-1, the J call TRBJ2-3, with TRBD2 matching over 12 bases. In germline, CDR1 is SGHRS, CDR2 YFSETQ. The CDR3 runs 17 residues. V dropped 1 base and J dropped 0; count of bases not matched to a gene: 3. Here the CDR3 reads CASSLRGTSGSTDTQYF. In DNA form, the CDR3 reads TGCGCCAGCAGCTTGAGAGGGACTAGCGGGAGCACAGATACGCAGTATTTT.

J is TRBJ2-7 and V is TRBV27; D perhaps matches TRBD2 (6 bases). The germline CDR1 and CDR2 sequences are MNHEY and SMNVEV (reference sequence). Trimming took 4 bases from V and 0 from J, leaving 13 bases between them. The length of the CDR3 is 15 residues. The CDR3 loop is CASSSGGIFSYEQYF. The DNA for the CDR3 is TGTGCCAGCAGTTCCGGAGGGATATTCTCCTACGAGCAGTACTTC.

The chain couples TRBV5-4 to TRBJ2-3; D is perhaps TRBD1 (5 bases). CDR3 length equals 14 residues. Trimming cost V 6 bases and J 1 base, with 12 bases left between them. CDR1 is SGHNT and CDR2 is YYREEE in the germline V gene (reference sequence). The CDR3 region has the DNA TGTGCCAGCAACCGGAAAGGGGGCACAGATACGCAGTATTTT. This encodes CASNRKGGTDTQYF. Variable domain in full (rest from reference TRBV5-4 and TRBJ2-3): ETGVTQSPTHLIKTRGQQVTLRCSSQSGHNTVSWYQQALGQGPQFIFQYYREEENGRGNFPPRFSGLQFPNYSSELNVNALELDDSALYLCASNRKGGTDTQYFGPGTRLTVL.

V is TRBV6-1 and J is TRBJ2-7, with D maybe TRBD2 (7 bases). Deletions cut 7 bases from V and 4 bases from J, with 11 bases between. CDR1 and CDR2 (germline): MNHNS, SASEGT. The CDR3 loop spans 12 amino acids. Written as DNA, the CDR3 is TGTGCCAGCATGGGGGGGCTTTACGAGCAGTACTTC. Its protein is CASMGGLYEQYF.

The gene calls are TRBV7-9 and TRBJ2-1, with D maybe TRBD1 (6 bases). The CDR3 is 15 residues long. The V end lost 4 bases, the J end lost 7 bases, and 17 bases lay between the germline ends. Germline V gene data show CDR1 as SEHNR and CDR2 as FQNEAQ (reference sequence). Here the CDR3 reads CASSSPLDSQNEQFF. DNA for the CDR3: TGTGCCAGCAGCTCACCACTGGACAGCCAAAATGAGCAGTTCTTC. Together with reference TRBV7-9 and TRBJ2-1, the CDR3 gives the full variable domain: DTGVSQNPRHKITKRGQNVTFRCDPISEHNRLYWYRQTLGQGPEFLTYFQNEAQLEKSRLLSDRFSAERPKGSFSTLEIQRTEQGDSAMYLCASSSPLDSQNEQFFGPGTRLTVL.

This rearrangement joins TRBV5-1 to TRBJ2-7; TRBD1 matches at 9 bases. V was clipped by 3 bases and J by 3 bases; unmatched bases: 4. The CDR3 covers 14 residues. Germline-derived CDR1 and CDR2 are SGHRS and YFSETQ. The CDR3 coding sequence is TGCGCCAGCAGCTCCGGGACAGGGAACTACGAGCAGTACTTC. Amino acids: CASSSGTGNYEQYF.

This chain joins TRBV6-6 and TRBJ2-1; 9 bases match TRBD2. This CDR3 region has 14 residues. Germline CDR1 and CDR2: MNHNY and SVGAGI (reference sequence). J gave up 6 bases and V 11 bases, and 11 bases lay outside the gene matches. The CDR3 loop reads CAGGLAGASNEQFF. The CDR3 nucleotides are TGTGCCGGGGGATTAGCGGGAGCCTCCAATGAGCAGTTCTTC.

This chain joins TRBV9 and TRBJ2-1; 8 bases are shared with TRBD2. Per the germline V gene, CDR1 is SGDLS and CDR2 is YYNGEE. The ends lost 0 bases at V and 8 bases at J; junction bases unmatched: 7. CDR3 length equals 15 residues. Here the CDR3 reads CASSVVGSGIDEQFF. The CDR3 DNA reads as TGTGCCAGCAGCGTAGTCGGTAGCGGGATTGATGAGCAGTTCTTC.

The J gene is TRBJ1-5, the V gene TRBV10-3; 7 bases agree with TRBD1. Germline V CDR1 and CDR2: ENHRY, SYGVKD. The CDR3 has 17 amino acids. The V segment lost 8 bases and the J segment 1 base; nucleotides outside the gene matches: 14. The CDR3 is CAIRGTEPISSNQPQHF. The CDR3 DNA follows: TGTGCCATCCGGGGGACAGAACCAATATCGAGCAATCAGCCCCAGCATTTT.

This chain links TRBV9 with TRBJ1-3, with D unclear. The CDR3 length is 14 residues. Germline-derived CDR1 and CDR2 are SGDLS and YYNGEE. V lost 0 bases, J lost 0 bases, and 4 bases lay in between. DNA for the CDR3: TGTGCCAGCAGCGTAGGTAACTCTGGAAACACCATATATTTT. Its protein product is CASSVGNSGNTIYF. The full variable domain, rest sourced from reference TRBV9 and TRBJ1-3, is DSGVTQTPKHLITATGQRVTLRCSPRSGDLSVYWYQQSLDQGLQFLIQYYNGEERAKGNILERFSAQQFPDLHSELNLSSLELGDSALYFCASSVGNSGNTIYFGEGSWLTVV.

With regard to this clone: This CDR3 fails to terminate in the conserved phenylalanine or tryptophan, so it likely reflects a read error. The chain couples TRBV9 to TRBJ1-2; 7 positions match TRBD1. Germline V lookup: CDR1 SGDLS, CDR2 YYNGEE. Germline trimming cut 4 bases from V and 4 bases from J; bases unmatched to any gene: 7. This CDR3 has 14 residues. The CDR3 bases are TGTGCCAGCAGCCCAGGACAGGCAGCCTATGGCTACACCCTC. This sequence encodes CASSPGQAAYGYTL.

This chain connects TRBV19 to TRBJ2-7; D might be TRBD1 (6 bases). Germline lookup yields CDR1 LNHDA and CDR2 SQIVND (reference sequence). V dropped 3 bases and J dropped 7 bases, with 16 bases sitting between them. The CDR3 length is 14 residues. The CDR3, as DNA: TGTGCCAGTAGTATTTCTGGGGGACATTGGGAGCAGTACTTC. It yields the protein CASSISGGHWEQYF.

The chain employs TRBV4-1 and TRBJ2-5, with 11 nucleotides matching TRBD2. CDR1 MGHRA and CDR2 YSYEKL come from the germline V gene. With 4 bases clipped from V and 6 bases from J, the junction kept 10 bases outside the gene matches. This CDR3 comprises 16 residues. Here the CDR3 DNA reads TGCGCCAGCAGCCCCCCAGTGGTAGCGGGAGGGAAGACCCAGTACTTC. This sequence encodes CASSPPVVAGGKTQYF.

The chain carries TRBV4-1 and TRBJ1-2; 7 nucleotides align to TRBD1. Germline trimming cut 6 bases from V and 7 bases from J; bases unmatched to any gene: 8. Germline V lookup: CDR1 MGHRA, CDR2 YSYEKL. The CDR3 extends over 13 amino acids. In nucleotides, the CDR3 is TGCGCCAGCAGTCCTGACAGGGCTCGTGGCTACACCTTC. Translating gives CASSPDRARGYTF.

The genes are TRBV2 and TRBJ1-6; D remains ambiguous. V was cut by 7 bases and J by 5 bases, with 15 bases left in between. In germline, CDR1 is SNHLY, CDR2 FYNNEI. This CDR3 has 15 residues. The CDR3 is CASIPRRADNSPLHF. In DNA form, the CDR3 reads TGTGCCAGCATCCCGAGGCGGGCAGATAATTCACCCCTCCACTTT.

The V call is TRBV19, the J call TRBJ2-7; perhaps TRBD2 as D (5 bases). CDR3 length: 15 amino acids. Trimming pared 4 bases from V and 3 bases from J, leaving 16 bases between. Per germline, CDR1 LNHDA and CDR2 SQIVND (reference sequence). CDR3 residues: CASSKKEYGGYEQYF. The DNA for the CDR3 is TGTGCCAGTAGTAAGAAAGAGTATGGAGGCTACGAGCAGTACTTC.

The chain carries TRBV6-4 and TRBJ2-1; TRBD2 matches at 9 bases. This CDR3 has 14 residues. The germline CDR1 and CDR2 sequences are MRHNA and SNTAGT. V shed 5 bases and J 6 bases; nucleotides not matched to a gene: 5. CDR3 coding DNA: TGTGCCAGCAGTAGCGGGGGGAGAGGCAATGAGCAGTTCTTC. Its protein is CASSSGGRGNEQFF.

The chain couples TRBV19 to TRBJ1-2; possible D gene TRBD1, 6 bases. The ends were cut back, 7 bases at V and 4 bases at J, with 16 bases in the middle. Germline CDR1 and CDR2: LNHDA and SQIVND (reference sequence). CDR3 length: 14 amino acids. CDR3 sequence (DNA): TGTGCCAGTATTAACCGGCAGGGGACCTATGGCTACACCTTC. Protein product: CASINRQGTYGYTF.

V and J are TRBV6-5 and TRBJ2-1, with 11 bases fitting TRBD2. The J segment lost 10 bases and the V segment lost 5 bases, leaving 10 bases of the junction unmatched. Germline CDR1 and CDR2: MNHEY and SVGAGI. This CDR3 has 15 amino acids. CDR3 in DNA: TGTGCCAGCAGTGTACTAGCGGGGGCTGGAGGGGAGCAGTTCTTC. This sequence encodes CASSVLAGAGGEQFF.

The V gene is TRBV28, the J gene TRBJ2-1, with D perhaps matching TRBD1 (6 bases). CDR3 length equals 12 residues. CDR1 and CDR2 from the germline V gene are MDHEN and SYDVKM. Trimming took off 10 bases at V and 5 bases at J, with 12 bases between the two ends. The CDR3, as DNA: TGTGCCACCCCGGGACAAAACAATGAGCAGTTCTTC. This sequence encodes CATPGQNNEQFF.

The chain links TRBV7-9 to TRBJ2-5; TRBD2 matches 9 bases. This CDR3 region has 19 residues. The trim removed 5 bases at V and 4 bases at J, leaving 20 bases unmatched. Germline lookup yields CDR1 SEHNR and CDR2 FQNEAQ (reference sequence). CDR3 nucleotides: TGTGCCAGCAGCCCCTCTACCCAGGCGGGAGGGCCGCTTGGAGAGACCCAGTACTTC. Translation: CASSPSTQAGGPLGETQYF. Full variable domain (remainder filled in from reference TRBV7-9 and TRBJ2-5): DTGVSQNPRHKITKRGQNVTFRCDPISEHNRLYWYRQTLGQGPEFLTYFQNEAQLEKSRLLSDRFSAERPKGSFSTLEIQRTEQGDSAMYLCASSPSTQAGGPLGETQYFGPGTRLLVL.

The chain recombines TRBV7-6 with TRBJ2-7; TRBD1 might be the D (6 bases). The CDR3 runs 14 residues. Trimming pared 6 bases from V and 3 bases from J, leaving 15 bases between. CDR1 SGHVS and CDR2 FNYEAQ come from the germline V gene. The CDR3 sequence: CASRSGAGDYEQYF. CDR3 DNA: TGTGCCAGCAGGTCCGGGGCAGGGGACTACGAGCAGTACTTC.

The rearrangement links TRBV28 to TRBJ1-2; a possible D gene is TRBD1 (5 bases). V was shortened by 6 bases and J by 5 bases, with 22 bases between the two germline ends. Germline CDR1 MDHEN, CDR2 SYDVKM. The CDR3 runs 16 residues. CDR3 bases: TGTGCCAGCAGAACCGGGGGACCCAACACTCCGTATGGCTACACCTTC. The encoded protein is CASRTGGPNTPYGYTF.

This chain uses TRBV19 with TRBJ2-7; D perhaps matches TRBD1 (7 bases). The CDR3 totals 16 residues. The V end lost 5 bases, the J end lost 2 bases, and 19 bases lay between the germline ends. Germline values: CDR1 LNHDA, CDR2 SQIVND (reference sequence). CDR3 residues: CASSRSAGQTTYEQYF. CDR3 nucleotides: TGTGCCAGTAGTCGTTCTGCGGGACAGACAACCTACGAGCAGTACTTC. The full variable domain, its missing parts supplied by reference TRBV19 and TRBJ2-7, is DGGITQSPKYLFRKEGQNVTLSCEQNLNHDAMYWYRQDPGQGLRLIYYSQIVNDFQKGDIAEGYSVSREKKESFPLTVTSAQKNPTAFYLCASSRSAGQTTYEQYFGPGTRLTVT.

The genes are TRBV10-3 and TRBJ2-7; 8 nucleotides match TRBD2. CDR1 and CDR2 (germline): ENHRY, SYGVKD. This CDR3 region has 15 residues. J was trimmed by 2 bases and V by 3 bases; bases with no gene match: 6. The CDR3 nucleotides read TGTGCCATCAGTGAACCCGGGAGGGAGCCCTACGAGCAGTACTTC. Amino acids: CAISEPGREPYEQYF.